This T cell receptor beta chain was obtained from a study of identical twins. Regarding the study as a whole: Out-of-frame alpha sequences common to twins exhibited a surplus of low generation probability.

cDNA carried unique molecular identifiers, and a universal primer site was added by template switching. TCRdb independently ran MiXCR on the 5' RACE reads; one entry per CDR3 protein. The sample records approximately 260,000 distinct CDR3 sequences, 11% to 15% being singletons. Deletions cut 3 bases from V and 4 bases from J, with 9 bases between. This CDR3 comprises 13 residues. Germline V lookup: CDR1 MNHEY, CDR2 SMNVEV (reference sequence). This clonotype was observed a few times. Its antigen is still unknown. The TCR was taken from a young woman in good health. The sequencing sample was made of memory (CD45RO+) T cells sorted from blood. The J gene is TRBJ1-2, the V gene TRBV27, with D possibly matching TRBD1 (6 bases). The CDR3 DNA is TGTGCCAGCAGTTTTCAGGGGTTCTATGGCTACACCTTC. Amino acid sequence: CASSFQGFYGYTF.